The 27 T cell receptor beta chains below all came from one sample that was sequenced in a study of blood T cell repertoires in COVID-19. TCRdb keeps only in-frame clones here, not all; method: immunoSEQ multiplex PCR. The data show under 300,000 clones, about four fifths seen once. What was sequenced was peripheral blood. Receptor source: a human donor with COVID-19, enrolled during active disease. The donor label of this sample is uncertain.

This sequence joins TRBV27 and TRBJ2-7; weak D call: TRBD2 (5 bases). Germline V lookup: CDR1 MNHEY, CDR2 SMNVEV (reference sequence). The ends were cut back, 6 bases at V and 0 bases at J, with 9 bases in the middle. This CDR3 contains 13 residues. The CDR3 loop is CASRAEPSYEQYF. The CDR3, as DNA: TGTGCCAGCAGAGCGGAACCCTCCTACGAGCAGTACTTC.

This sequence joins TRBV3-1 (or the pseudogene TRBV3-2) and TRBJ1-2, with D tentatively TRBD1 (6 bases). The germline V and J ends were trimmed by 5 bases and 8 bases, with 18 bases remaining between them. This CDR3 spans 14 amino acids. In germline, CDR1 is LGHDT, CDR2 YNNKEL (reference sequence). The CDR3 sequence is CASSGTRGSGGYTF. Written as DNA, the CDR3 is TGTGCCAGCAGCGGTACTAGGGGGTCGGGAGGCTACACCTTC.

The chain carries TRBV7-2 and TRBJ2-5; 7 bases align to TRBD1. After removal of 8 bases from V and 3 bases from J, the junction contained 9 bases not matched to a gene. Germline loops: CDR1 SGHTA, CDR2 FQGNSA. CDR3 length equals 14 residues. CDR3 coding DNA: TGTGCCAGCGGGTCAGGGGACAGCGAAGAGACCCAGTACTTC. Translating it yields CASGSGDSEETQYF.

The chain has TRBV7-2 and TRBJ2-6; D is undetermined. Trimming stripped 4 bases from V and 3 bases from J, with 4 bases between. Germline CDR1 is SGHTA and CDR2 is FQGNSA. The CDR3 length is 13 residues. The CDR3 DNA reads TGTGCCAGCAGCTACAGTGGGGCCAACGTCCTGACTTTC. Translation: CASSYSGANVLTF.

The chain is built from TRBV2 and TRBJ2-1; 11 bases match TRBD2. V lost 7 bases and J lost 4; bases outside the gene matches: 6. The V gene's germline CDR1 is SNHLY and CDR2 FYNNEI. This CDR3 has 15 amino acids. CDR3 coding DNA: TGTGCCAGCATAGATGGGACTAGCGGATACAATGAGCAGTTCTTC. It is translated as CASIDGTSGYNEQFF.

The chain combines TRBV14 with TRBJ2-1, with D uncertain. This CDR3 region has 14 residues. Trimming shortened V by 5 bases and J by 4 bases, and 12 bases separated the two germline ends. The germline gives CDR1 SGHDN, CDR2 FVKESK. CDR3: CASSGVSMYNEQFF. The CDR3 bases are TGTGCCAGCAGCGGAGTTTCAATGTACAATGAGCAGTTCTTC.

In DNA, the CDR3 is TGTGCCAGCAGCGCGCCCCAGGGGCTGTTTTTT. Translation: CASSAPQGLFF. The V gene is TRBV28, the J gene TRBJ2-2; D perhaps matches TRBD1 (5 bases). Trimming removed 6 bases from V and 13 bases from J, with 12 bases in between. Germline CDR1 and CDR2: MDHEN and SYDVKM. The CDR3 contains 11 residues.

The V gene is TRBV12-3 or TRBV12-4, the J gene TRBJ1-4; TRBD1 is a possible D gene (5 bases). The CDR3 runs to 12 residues. The V and J ends lost 10 bases and 7 bases respectively, with 13 bases between them. CDR3 amino acids: CATTWGGEKLFF. The CDR3, as DNA: TGTGCCACTACCTGGGGGGGTGAAAAACTGTTTTTT.

The rearrangement uses TRBV19 and TRBJ1-2; 7 bases are shared with TRBD1. The CDR3 extends over 13 amino acids. The germline gives CDR1 LNHDA, CDR2 SQIVND (reference sequence). V dropped 5 bases and J dropped 2; count of bases not matched to a gene: 2. The CDR3: CASSVTGNYGYTF. DNA for the CDR3: TGTGCCAGTAGTGTGACAGGGAACTATGGCTACACCTTC.

The chain uses TRBV6-6 and TRBJ2-7; D is unresolved. Between the trimmed V and J ends, which lost 0 bases and 0 bases, there was a span of 9 bases. The CDR3 spans 15 residues. Germline CDR1 and CDR2: MNHNY and SVGAGI (reference sequence). In DNA form, the CDR3 reads TGTGCCAGCAGTTACTCAACAGAGAGCTCCTACGAGCAGTACTTC. Protein: CASSYSTESSYEQYF.

This clone turned up a few times. V usage is TRBV6-1 and J usage is TRBJ2-1; perhaps TRBD2 as D (5 bases). The germline gives CDR1 MNHNS, CDR2 SASEGT. The length of the CDR3 is 14 residues. The ends were cut back, 3 bases at V and 3 bases at J, with 9 bases in the middle. CDR3 loop: CASSDSVNYNEQFF. Written as DNA, the CDR3 is TGTGCCAGCAGTGATAGCGTGAACTACAATGAGCAGTTCTTC.

This clone has more than one count but fewer than ten. This sequence joins TRBV18 and TRBJ2-6; D is possibly TRBD1 (5 bases). In germline, CDR1 is KGHSH, CDR2 LQKENI. The V and J ends lost 1 base and 9 bases respectively, with 7 bases between them. This CDR3 contains 13 residues. In DNA form, the CDR3 reads TGTGCCAGCTCACCACAGGGGTTCAACGTCCTGACTTTC. It codes for CASSPQGFNVLTF.

This clone has just one count. The chain uses TRBV5-6 and TRBJ1-2; no reliable D call. With 4 bases removed from V and 0 bases from J, the gap between germline ends came to 10 bases. There are 14 residues in the CDR3. CDR1 SGHDT and CDR2 YYEEEE come from the germline V gene. CDR3 coding DNA: TGTGCCAGCAGCCGAGGGAACCCTAACTATGGCTACACCTTC. This gives the protein CASSRGNPNYGYTF. Complete variable domain (other parts from reference TRBV5-6 and TRBJ1-2): DAGVTQSPTHLIKTRGQQVTLRCSPKSGHDTVSWYQQALGQGPQFIFQYYEEEERQRGNFPDRFSGHQFPNYSSELNVNALLLGDSALYLCASSRGNPNYGYTFGSGTRLTVV.

This clone was picked up a small number of times. This rearrangement joins TRBV9 to TRBJ2-7, with 14 bases aligning to TRBD2. Germline values: CDR1 SGDLS, CDR2 YYNGEE. The CDR3 runs 16 residues. The ends lost 3 bases at V and 4 bases at J; junction bases unmatched: 6. The CDR3 DNA reads TGTGCCAGCAGCGACGGGACTAGCGGGAGAACATACGAGCAGTACTTC. Translating gives CASSDGTSGRTYEQYF. The full variable domain, in which reference TRBV9 and TRBJ2-7 provide the parts outside the CDR3, is DSGVTQTPKHLITATGQRVTLRCSPRSGDLSVYWYQQSLDQGLQFLIQYYNGEERAKGNILERFSAQQFPDLHSELNLSSLELGDSALYFCASSDGTSGRTYEQYFGPGTRLTVT.

The sample holds one count of this clone. The chain has TRBV2 and TRBJ1-6, with no clear D. The germline V gene encodes CDR1 SNHLY and CDR2 FYNNEI. Trimming shortened V by 6 bases and J by 10 bases, and 22 bases separated the two germline ends. The CDR3 consists of 16 residues. In nucleotides, the CDR3 is TGTGCCAGCAGCATATTACCGGACCTCCGAGGGTCACCCCTCCACTTT. Protein product: CASSILPDLRGSPLHF.

The chain employs TRBV7-3 and TRBJ2-7; D unclear. The germline V gene has CDR1 SGHTA and CDR2 FQGTGA. V shed 5 bases and J shed 1 base, with 15 bases lying between them. The CDR3 runs 15 residues. CDR3 bases: TGTGCCAGCAGCCCAGCAGGCTCGTCGTCCTACGAGCAGTACTTC. It codes for CASSPAGSSSYEQYF.

The V gene is TRBV6-5, the J gene TRBJ2-2; a possible D gene is TRBD2 (6 bases). The V and J ends lost 4 bases and 0 bases respectively, with 9 bases between them. Germline loops: CDR1 MNHEY, CDR2 SVGAGI. The CDR3 has 15 residues. DNA for the CDR3: TGTGCCAGCAGTTCGGGGACTTCGAACACCGGGGAGCTGTTTTTT. It translates to CASSSGTSNTGELFF.

The chain has TRBV19 and TRBJ2-1; 7 nucleotides agree with TRBD2. V was pared by 3 bases and J by 7 bases, with 12 bases of the junction left unmatched. The CDR3 extends over 16 amino acids. Germline lookup yields CDR1 LNHDA and CDR2 SQIVND (reference sequence). CDR3 in amino acids: CASSMWGRGAGNEQFF. The CDR3 DNA reads as TGTGCCAGTAGTATGTGGGGGAGGGGAGCTGGGAATGAGCAGTTCTTC.

V gene TRBV19 combines with J gene TRBJ2-1; 10 bases are shared with TRBD2. The length of the CDR3 is 13 residues. J lost 9 bases, V lost 6 bases, and 5 bases had no gene match. CDR1 is LNHDA, CDR2 SQIVND, per germline (reference sequence). The CDR3 spells CASRLAGRSEQFF. The DNA of the CDR3 is TGTGCCAGTAGACTAGCGGGAAGAAGTGAGCAGTTCTTC.

The genes are TRBV6-5 and TRBJ2-7, with D tentatively TRBD2 (5 bases). The CDR3 runs 11 residues. The V end lost 10 bases, the J end lost 5 bases, and 12 bases lay between the germline ends. Germline values: CDR1 MNHEY, CDR2 SVGAGI. The CDR3 region is CATFRRNEQYF. Here the CDR3 DNA reads TGTGCCACTTTTCGGAGGAACGAGCAGTACTTC.

Points on this clone: Other nucleotide sequences in the sample specify the same CDR3. The J gene is TRBJ1-5, the V gene TRBV18; 7 bases map to TRBD1. This CDR3 is 13 amino acids long. Germline V gene lookup returns CDR1 KGHSH and CDR2 LQKENI. V shed 3 bases, J shed 5 bases, and the junction held 1 base outside the gene matches. Here the CDR3 reads CASSPDRDQPQHF. The CDR3 region has the DNA TGTGCCAGCTCACCTGACAGGGATCAGCCCCAGCATTTT.

This chain uses TRBV10-3 with TRBJ2-3; TRBD2 aligns across 7 bases. There are 14 residues in the CDR3. Per the germline V gene, CDR1 is ENHRY and CDR2 is SYGVKD. Trimming took 2 bases from V and 2 from J; bases not matched to a gene: 1. The CDR3 protein is CAISEGGDTDTQYF. The CDR3 nucleotides are TGTGCCATCAGTGAGGGGGGGGACACAGATACGCAGTATTTT.

V and J are TRBV7-6 and TRBJ2-3; 14 nucleotides line up with TRBD2. Germline lookup yields CDR1 SGHVS and CDR2 FNYEAQ. Trimming took 5 bases from V and 0 from J; bases not matched to a gene: 4. The length of the CDR3 is 17 residues. The CDR3 sequence: CASSTGLAGGSTDTQYF. CDR3 sequence (DNA): TGTGCCAGCAGCACCGGACTAGCGGGGGGTAGCACAGATACGCAGTATTTT.

The rearrangement joins TRBV24-1 to TRBJ2-2; D perhaps matches TRBD2 (5 bases). The germline V gene has CDR1 KGHDR and CDR2 SFDVKD. This CDR3 comprises 17 residues. V was shortened by 3 bases and J by 3 bases, with 16 bases between the two germline ends. CDR3 sequence: CATSDPPAFGDTGELFF. CDR3 DNA: TGTGCCACCAGTGATCCCCCGGCCTTCGGGGACACCGGGGAGCTGTTTTTT.

The chain employs TRBV28 and TRBJ1-3; D unclear. This CDR3 spans 11 amino acids. V lost 9 bases to trimming and J lost 7 bases, with 10 bases between them. Germline V lookup: CDR1 MDHEN, CDR2 SYDVKM. CDR3 DNA: TGTGCCAGTACATTCATGAACACCATATATTTT. This gives the protein CASTFMNTIYF.

This clone has just one count. This chain uses TRBV19 with TRBJ1-4; D not certain. Germline V gene sequence: CDR1 LNHDA, CDR2 SQIVND (reference sequence). Trimming shortened V by 3 bases and J by 0 bases, and 8 bases separated the two germline ends. This CDR3 has 15 amino acids. The CDR3 coding sequence is TGTGCCAGTAGTATGTCCGGTGCAACTAATGAAAAACTGTTTTTT. Its protein product is CASSMSGATNEKLFF.

In its sample, this clone was seen once. CDR3 residues: CASSLLALRGYTF. The CDR3 bases are TGTGCCAGCAGTTTATTGGCCCTGAGGGGCTACACCTTC. The V call is TRBV12-3 or TRBV12-4, the J call TRBJ1-2; no clear D. The CDR3 totals 13 residues. Trimming cost V 2 bases and J 8 bases, with 12 bases left between them.